These T cell receptor beta chains were read from a single sample in a study of blood T cell repertoires in COVID-19. Repertoires were generated with immunoSEQ multiplex PCR, while TCRdb's copy carries only in-frame clones and drops some. Here the sample spans over 150,000 clones, about four fifths being singletons. Specimen: peripheral blood. Receptor source: a woman in her sixties or seventies who had recovered from COVID-19. The CDR3 runs from the conserved cysteine through the conserved F or W.

V gene,J gene,CDR3 protein
TRBV30,TRBJ2-5,CAWTPGGQETQYF
TRBV7-3,TRBJ2-1,CASSLGQYNEQFF
TRBV20-1,TRBJ2-3,CSASSGREADTQYF
TRBV11-1,TRBJ2-7,CASSRRSGGAVEQYF
TRBV5-1,TRBJ1-1,CASSLVGGGTEAFF
TRBV19,TRBJ1-1,CASTLGRGTEAFF
TRBV27,TRBJ2-5,CASSLSGQGRETQYF
TRBV7-8,TRBJ1-1,CASSLGDRGNTEAFF
TRBV30,TRBJ1-1,CAWTDYPTGEAFF
TRBV3-1/TRBV3-2,TRBJ1-4,CASSQGGLEKLFF
TRBV7-2,TRBJ1-1,CASSWGTGSYTEAFF
TRBV3-1/TRBV3-2,TRBJ1-4,CASSHTPGTKTATITNVGEKLFF
TRBV6-1,TRBJ2-3,CASSEAGLAGGPDTQYF
TRBV5-4,TRBJ1-1,CASSFEESGTEAFF
TRBV5-4,TRBJ2-2,CASSALTSGDTGELFF
TRBV6-5,TRBJ1-2,CASSYSRAGGYGYTF
TRBV29-1,TRBJ2-2,CSVAEAGELFF
TRBV27,TRBJ2-6,CASSPLGGGGRLSGANVLTF
TRBV6-2/TRBV6-3,TRBJ2-1,CASSPDSPNEQFF
TRBV6-6,TRBJ2-1,CASGHRVVDEQFF
TRBV30,TRBJ2-1,CAWSPGQGAHNEQFF
TRBV30,TRBJ1-5,CAWGTGRHQPQHF
TRBV7-2,TRBJ2-1,CASSSDRGSYNEQFF
TRBV7-2,TRBJ2-7,CASSQQQGLDEQYF
TRBV7-6,TRBJ1-1,CASSLASGWNTEAFF
TRBV5-1,TRBJ2-7,CASSWDRVAYEQYF
TRBV30,TRBJ1-1,CAWDRAGWTEAFF
TRBV5-1,TRBJ1-1,CASSPQTGNTEAFF
TRBV7-9,TRBJ2-5,CASSLLAPPETQYF
TRBV5-8,TRBJ1-1,CASSLPGGPTEAFF
TRBV5-1,TRBJ1-5,CASSLAGFANQPQHF
TRBV27,TRBJ2-1,CASSFQDSSYNEQFF
TRBV4-1,TRBJ1-2,CASSLNLPNYGYTF
TRBV3-1/TRBV3-2,TRBJ1-1,CASSLADRGTEAFF
TRBV2,TRBJ2-2,CASREREAGELFF
TRBV15,TRBJ2-3,CATSSGGLAGGTDTQYF
TRBV5-1,TRBJ1-2,CASSLADSPYGYTF
TRBV4-1,TRBJ2-6,CASSQGGPGSSGANVLTF
TRBV6-5,TRBJ1-1,CATRSLAGNTEAFF
TRBV5-1,TRBJ2-2,CASSYRTGDNTGELFF
TRBV9,TRBJ2-3,CASSVRLAGSTDTQYF